This is a list of T cell receptor beta chains from one sample in a study of blood T cell repertoires in COVID-19. Assay used: immunoSEQ multiplex PCR; TCRdb lists only in-frame clones, some missing. The sample has about 320,000 clones, 70% to 90% seen once. What was sequenced was peripheral blood. These receptors all stem from a man younger than 30 who had recovered from COVID-19. The CDR3 runs from the conserved cysteine through the conserved F or W. A D gene is named only where the DNA matches it firmly. Part of the rows lack a size; the others show once, few, many or a class for expanded clones.

14	TRBV10-1	TRBJ1-2	NA	NA	TGCGCCAGCAGTGCCGACCCCGAGGGCTATGGCTACACCTTC	CASSADPEGYGYTF
15	TRBV7-2	TRBJ2-3	NA	NA	TGTGCCAGCAGCCATAAGCGGATTAGCACAGATACGCAGTATTTT	CASSHKRISTDTQYF
13	TRBV7-9	TRBJ2-1	NA	NA	TGTGCCAGCAGCCCCGGTCCTAATGATGAGCAGTTCTTC	CASSPGPNDEQFF
12	TRBV25-1	TRBJ2-7	few	NA	TGTGCCAGCAGTGGAGGATCCATAGAGCAGTACTTC	CASSGGSIEQYF
14	TRBV19	TRBJ1-1	NA	TRBD1	TGTGCCAGTAGTGCGCGGACAGGTTACACTGAAGCTTTCTTT	CASSARTGYTEAFF
15	TRBV7-9	TRBJ1-1	NA	NA	TGTGCCAGCAGCTCAATGGGGGGGGCTGGCACTGAAGCTTTCTTT	CASSSMGGAGTEAFF
15	TRBV5-1	TRBJ2-3	NA	NA	TGCGCCAGCAGCCCACGGACAGACCGCACAGATACGCAGTATTTT	CASSPRTDRTDTQYF
15	TRBV19	TRBJ1-2	NA	NA	TGTGCCACCCAGCCTCGGGGGGGACCTAACTATGGCTACACCTTC	CATQPRGGPNYGYTF
16	TRBV14	TRBJ1-5	NA	NA	TGTGCCAGCAGCCAAGTCCTACGGGGGGTGGTTCAGCCCCAGCATTTT	CASSQVLRGVVQPQHF
16	TRBV18	TRBJ1-2	NA	NA	TGTGCCAGCTCACCACCGGCGGCAACACCTCTTTATGGCTACACCTTC	CASSPPAATPLYGYTF